This T cell receptor (beta chain) was sequenced during a study of blood T cell repertoires in COVID-19. Overall study context: T cells, B-cell-depleted T cells, or PBMCs supplied cDNA or gDNA.

Profiled with immunoSEQ multiplex PCR; TCRdb holds only in-frame clones, not every one. Altogether about 57,000 clones are present, around 87% being singletons, with the ten largest covering approximately 20%. The sequencing input was peripheral blood. The clonotype comes from a woman older than 75 with COVID-19, enrolled during active disease.

The CDR3 loop reads CAIREGTGGSYGYTF. Written as DNA, the CDR3 is TGTGCCATCAGAGAAGGGACAGGGGGCAGCTATGGCTACACCTTC. The chain joins TRBV10-3 to TRBJ1-2; TRBD1 aligns across 12 bases. Germline V gene lookup returns CDR1 ENHRY and CDR2 SYGVKD. CDR3 length: 15 amino acids. The junction had 6 bases not matched to a gene; V was cut back by 6 bases and J by 4 bases.